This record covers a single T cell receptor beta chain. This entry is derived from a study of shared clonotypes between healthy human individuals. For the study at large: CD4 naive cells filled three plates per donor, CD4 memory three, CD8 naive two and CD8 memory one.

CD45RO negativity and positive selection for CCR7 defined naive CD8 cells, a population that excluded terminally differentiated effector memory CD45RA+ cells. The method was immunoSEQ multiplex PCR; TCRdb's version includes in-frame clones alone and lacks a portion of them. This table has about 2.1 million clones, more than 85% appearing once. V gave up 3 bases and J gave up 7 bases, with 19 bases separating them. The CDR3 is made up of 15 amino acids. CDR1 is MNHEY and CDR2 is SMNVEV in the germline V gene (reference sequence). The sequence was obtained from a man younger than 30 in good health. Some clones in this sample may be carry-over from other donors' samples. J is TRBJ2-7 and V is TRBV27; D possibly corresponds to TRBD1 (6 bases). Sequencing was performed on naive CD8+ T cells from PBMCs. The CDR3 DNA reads TGTGCCAGCAGTTTCGGCATAAGGACAGACAGGGAGCAGTACTTC. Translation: CASSFGIRTDREQYF.